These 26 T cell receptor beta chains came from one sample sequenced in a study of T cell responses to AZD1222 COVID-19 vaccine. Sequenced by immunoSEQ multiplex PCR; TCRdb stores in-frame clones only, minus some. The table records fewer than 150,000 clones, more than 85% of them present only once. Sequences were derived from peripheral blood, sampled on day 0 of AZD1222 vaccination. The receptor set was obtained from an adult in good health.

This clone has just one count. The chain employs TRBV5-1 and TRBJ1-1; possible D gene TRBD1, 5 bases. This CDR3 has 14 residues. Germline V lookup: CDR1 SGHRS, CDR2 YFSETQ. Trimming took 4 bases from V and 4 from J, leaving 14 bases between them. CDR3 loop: CASSPKGWATEAFF. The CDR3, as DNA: TGCGCCAGCAGCCCAAAGGGGTGGGCCACTGAAGCTTTCTTT. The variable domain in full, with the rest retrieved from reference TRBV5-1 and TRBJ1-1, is KAGVTQTPRYLIKTRGQQVTLSCSPISGHRSVSWYQQTPGQGLQFLFEYFSETQRNKGNFPGRFSGRQFSNSRSEMNVSTLELGDSALYLCASSPKGWATEAFFGQGTRLTVV.

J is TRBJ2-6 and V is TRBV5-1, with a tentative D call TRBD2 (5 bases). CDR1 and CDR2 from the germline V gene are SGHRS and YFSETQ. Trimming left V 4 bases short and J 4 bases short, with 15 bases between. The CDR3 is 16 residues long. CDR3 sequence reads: CASSPTTRGGANVLTF. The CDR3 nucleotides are TGCGCCAGCAGCCCTACCACTCGGGGAGGGGCCAACGTCCTGACTTTC.

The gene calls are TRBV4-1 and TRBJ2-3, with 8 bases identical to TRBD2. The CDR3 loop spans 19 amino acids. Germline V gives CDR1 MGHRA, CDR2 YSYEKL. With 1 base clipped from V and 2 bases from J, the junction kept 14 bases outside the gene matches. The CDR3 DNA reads TGCGCCAGCAGCCAAGGGGAGCCATGGCGGGGGGACCCCACAGATACGCAGTATTTT. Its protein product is CASSQGEPWRGDPTDTQYF.

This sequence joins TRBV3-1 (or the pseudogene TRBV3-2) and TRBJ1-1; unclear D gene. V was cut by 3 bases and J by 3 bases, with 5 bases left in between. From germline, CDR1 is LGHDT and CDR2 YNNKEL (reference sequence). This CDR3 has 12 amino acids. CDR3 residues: CASSQGYTEAFF. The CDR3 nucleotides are TGTGCCAGCAGCCAGGGGTACACTGAAGCTTTCTTT.

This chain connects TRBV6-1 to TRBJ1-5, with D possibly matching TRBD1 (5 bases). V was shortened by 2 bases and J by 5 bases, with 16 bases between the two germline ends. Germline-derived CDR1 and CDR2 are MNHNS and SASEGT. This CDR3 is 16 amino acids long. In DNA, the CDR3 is TGTGCCAGCAGTGAACGGGAAGGGGTGTATTATCAGCCCCAGCATTTT. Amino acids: CASSEREGVYYQPQHF.

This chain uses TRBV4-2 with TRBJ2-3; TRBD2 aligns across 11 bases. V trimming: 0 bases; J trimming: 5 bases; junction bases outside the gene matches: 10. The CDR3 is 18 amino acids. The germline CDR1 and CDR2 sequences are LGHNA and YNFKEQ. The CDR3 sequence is CASSQDRLAGLKGDTQYF. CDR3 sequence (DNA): TGTGCCAGCAGCCAAGATAGACTAGCGGGACTCAAGGGAGATACGCAGTATTTT.

The CDR3 bases are TGTGCCAGCAGCTTTGGGAGGAGGACTGAAGCTTTCTTT. Amino acids: CASSFGRRTEAFF. The chain uses TRBV5-6 and TRBJ1-1; D is ambiguous. CDR1 is SGHDT, CDR2 YYEEEE, per germline. Deletions cut 2 bases from V and 5 bases from J, with 10 bases between. There are 13 residues in the CDR3.

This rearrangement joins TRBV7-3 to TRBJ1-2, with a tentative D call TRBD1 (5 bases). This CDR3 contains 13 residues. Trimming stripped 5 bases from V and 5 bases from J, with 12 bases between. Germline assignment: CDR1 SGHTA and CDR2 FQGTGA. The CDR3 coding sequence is TGTGCCAGCAGCCCCGGGACGTCGTATGGCTACACCTTC. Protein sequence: CASSPGTSYGYTF.

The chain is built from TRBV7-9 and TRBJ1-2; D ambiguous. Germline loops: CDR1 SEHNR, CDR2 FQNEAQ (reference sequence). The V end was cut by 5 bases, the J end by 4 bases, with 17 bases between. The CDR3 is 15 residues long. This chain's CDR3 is CASSNSGSKVYGYTF. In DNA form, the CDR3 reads TGTGCCAGCAGCAATTCCGGGAGTAAGGTCTATGGCTACACCTTC. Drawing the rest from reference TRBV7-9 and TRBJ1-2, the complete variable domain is DTGVSQNPRHKITKRGQNVTFRCDPISEHNRLYWYRQTLGQGPEFLTYFQNEAQLEKSRLLSDRFSAERPKGSFSTLEIQRTEQGDSAMYLCASSNSGSKVYGYTFGSGTRLTVV.

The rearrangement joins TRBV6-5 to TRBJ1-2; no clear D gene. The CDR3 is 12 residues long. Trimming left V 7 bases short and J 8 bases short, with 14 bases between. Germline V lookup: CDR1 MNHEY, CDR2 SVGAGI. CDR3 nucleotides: TGTGCCAGCACCCCCGGAACGCAGGGCTACACCTTC. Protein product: CASTPGTQGYTF.

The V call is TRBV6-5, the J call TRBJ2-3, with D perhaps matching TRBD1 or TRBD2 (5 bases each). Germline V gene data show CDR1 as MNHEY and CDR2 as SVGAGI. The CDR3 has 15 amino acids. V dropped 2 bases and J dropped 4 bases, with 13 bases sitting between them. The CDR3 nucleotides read TGTGCCAGCAGTTACGGGTGGCAGGGAGCAGATACGCAGTATTTT. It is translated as CASSYGWQGADTQYF.

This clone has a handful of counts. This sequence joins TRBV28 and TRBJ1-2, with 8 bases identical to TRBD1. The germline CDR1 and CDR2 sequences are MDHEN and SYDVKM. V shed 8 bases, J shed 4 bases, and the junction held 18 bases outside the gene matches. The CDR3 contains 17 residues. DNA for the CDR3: TGTGCCAGCCAAAGACGGGGAGGACAGGGAGTCGGCTATGGCTACACCTTC. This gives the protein CASQRRGGQGVGYGYTF.

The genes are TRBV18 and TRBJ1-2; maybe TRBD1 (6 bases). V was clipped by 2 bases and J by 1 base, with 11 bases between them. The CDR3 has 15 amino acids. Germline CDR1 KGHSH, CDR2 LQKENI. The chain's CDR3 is CASSPGGGSNYGYTF. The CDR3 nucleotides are TGTGCCAGCTCACCAGGAGGGGGTAGTAACTATGGCTACACCTTC.

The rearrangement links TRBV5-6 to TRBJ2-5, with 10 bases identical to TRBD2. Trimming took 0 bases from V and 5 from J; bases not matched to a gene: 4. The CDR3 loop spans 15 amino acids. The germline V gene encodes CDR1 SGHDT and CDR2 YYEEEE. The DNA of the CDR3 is TGTGCCAGCAGCTTGGGTAGCGGGGGGCCGGAGACCCAGTACTTC. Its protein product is CASSLGSGGPETQYF.

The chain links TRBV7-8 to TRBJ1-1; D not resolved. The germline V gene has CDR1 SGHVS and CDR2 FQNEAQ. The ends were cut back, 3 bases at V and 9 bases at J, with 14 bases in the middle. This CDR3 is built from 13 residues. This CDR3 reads CASSFNPADQAFF. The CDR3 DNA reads TGTGCCAGCAGCTTTAATCCGGCAGATCAAGCTTTCTTT.

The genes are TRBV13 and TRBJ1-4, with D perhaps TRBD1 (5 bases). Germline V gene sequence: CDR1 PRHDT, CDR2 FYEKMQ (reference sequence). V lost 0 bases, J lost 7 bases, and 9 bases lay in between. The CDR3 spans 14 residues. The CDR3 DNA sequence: TGTGCCAGCAGCTTAGGTGCGGGGGGTGAAAAACTGTTTTTT. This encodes CASSLGAGGEKLFF.

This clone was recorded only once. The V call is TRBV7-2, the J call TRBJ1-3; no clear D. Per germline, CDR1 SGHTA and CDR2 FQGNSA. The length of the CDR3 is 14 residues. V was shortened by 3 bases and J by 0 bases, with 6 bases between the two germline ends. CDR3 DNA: TGTGCCAGCAGCTTTCATCGCTCTGGAAACACCATATATTTT. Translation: CASSFHRSGNTIYF.

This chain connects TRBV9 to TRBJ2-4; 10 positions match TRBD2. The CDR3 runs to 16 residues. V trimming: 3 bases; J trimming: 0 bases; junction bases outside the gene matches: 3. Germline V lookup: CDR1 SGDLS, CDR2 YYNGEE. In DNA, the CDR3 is TGTGCCAGCAGCGCAGCGGGGGGGATAGCCAAAAACATTCAGTACTTC. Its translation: CASSAAGGIAKNIQYF.

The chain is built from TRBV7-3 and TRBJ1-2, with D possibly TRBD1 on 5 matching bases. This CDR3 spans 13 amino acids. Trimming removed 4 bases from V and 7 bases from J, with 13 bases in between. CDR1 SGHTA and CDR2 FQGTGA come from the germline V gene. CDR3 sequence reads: CASSSQVGTGYTF. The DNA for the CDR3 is TGTGCCAGCAGCTCACAGGTGGGGACTGGCTACACCTTC.

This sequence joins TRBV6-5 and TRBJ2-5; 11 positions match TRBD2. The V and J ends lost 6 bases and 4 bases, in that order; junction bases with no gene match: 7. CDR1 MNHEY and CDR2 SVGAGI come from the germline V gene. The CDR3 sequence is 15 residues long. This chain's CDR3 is CASSPLAGAVETQYF. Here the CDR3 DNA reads TGTGCCAGCAGCCCACTAGCGGGGGCCGTAGAGACCCAGTACTTC.

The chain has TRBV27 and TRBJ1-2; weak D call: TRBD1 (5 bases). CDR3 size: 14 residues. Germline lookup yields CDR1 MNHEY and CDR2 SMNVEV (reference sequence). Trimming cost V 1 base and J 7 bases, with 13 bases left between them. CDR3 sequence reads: CASSLLWGTGGYTF. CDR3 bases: TGTGCCAGCAGTTTATTATGGGGCACCGGTGGCTACACCTTC.

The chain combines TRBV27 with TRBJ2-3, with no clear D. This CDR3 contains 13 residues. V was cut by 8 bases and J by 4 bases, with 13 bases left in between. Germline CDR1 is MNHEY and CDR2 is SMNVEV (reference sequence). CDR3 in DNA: TGTGCCAGCCTAGATGGTGTTGCAGATACGCAGTATTTT. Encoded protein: CASLDGVADTQYF.

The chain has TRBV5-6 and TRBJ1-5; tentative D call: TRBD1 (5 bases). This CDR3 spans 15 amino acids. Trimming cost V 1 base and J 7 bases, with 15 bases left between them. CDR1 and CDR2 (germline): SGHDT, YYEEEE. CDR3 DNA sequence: TGTGCCAGCAGCTTGCACGAAGGGGTGGAGCAGCCCCAGCATTTT. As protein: CASSLHEGVEQPQHF.

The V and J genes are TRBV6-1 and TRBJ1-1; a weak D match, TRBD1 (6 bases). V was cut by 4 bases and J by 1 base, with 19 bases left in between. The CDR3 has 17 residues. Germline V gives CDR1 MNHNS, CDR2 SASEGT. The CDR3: CASSAPDRDTSNTEAFF. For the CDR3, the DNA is TGTGCCAGCAGTGCCCCAGATCGGGACACCTCGAACACTGAAGCTTTCTTT.

The CDR3 DNA reads TGCGCCAGCAGCTTGGAACCCCGGGCCATTCAGTACTTC. Its translation: CASSLEPRAIQYF. This rearrangement joins TRBV5-1 to TRBJ2-4; D is uncertain. With 0 bases removed from V and 9 bases from J, the gap between germline ends came to 10 bases. Looked up from germline, CDR1 is SGHRS and CDR2 is YFSETQ. The CDR3 totals 13 residues.

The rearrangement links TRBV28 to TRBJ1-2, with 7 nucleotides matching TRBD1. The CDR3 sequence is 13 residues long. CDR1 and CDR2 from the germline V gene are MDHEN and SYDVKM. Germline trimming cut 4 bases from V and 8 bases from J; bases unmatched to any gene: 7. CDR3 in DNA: TGTGCCAGCAGTTCGACAGGGCTACAGGGCTACACCTTC. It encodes CASSSTGLQGYTF.